Reported below is one TCR beta chain. The data stem from a study of T cell repertoires in aging, cancer and after chemotherapy. Peripheral blood genomic DNA, not sorted cells or RNA, was the template. CDR3 length: 15 amino acids. From germline, CDR1 is MNHEY and CDR2 SMNVEV (reference sequence). J lost 4 bases, V lost 5 bases, and 6 bases had no gene match. Rearranged V-D-J TRB sequences were amplified with a mixed TRB-A/B primer pool. In TCRdb, the multiplex PCR reads were re-called with MiXCR into one record per CDR3 protein. The data show 9,400 or so distinct CDR3 sequences, 39% seen once. The chain employs TRBV27 and TRBJ2-3; 10 bases are shared with TRBD2. The origin of this receptor is a human donor in good health. Sequenced input: blood. The CDR3 protein is CASSPLAGGPDTQYF. DNA of the CDR3: TGTGCCAGCAGTCCGTTAGCGGGGGGCCCAGATACGCAGTATTTT.